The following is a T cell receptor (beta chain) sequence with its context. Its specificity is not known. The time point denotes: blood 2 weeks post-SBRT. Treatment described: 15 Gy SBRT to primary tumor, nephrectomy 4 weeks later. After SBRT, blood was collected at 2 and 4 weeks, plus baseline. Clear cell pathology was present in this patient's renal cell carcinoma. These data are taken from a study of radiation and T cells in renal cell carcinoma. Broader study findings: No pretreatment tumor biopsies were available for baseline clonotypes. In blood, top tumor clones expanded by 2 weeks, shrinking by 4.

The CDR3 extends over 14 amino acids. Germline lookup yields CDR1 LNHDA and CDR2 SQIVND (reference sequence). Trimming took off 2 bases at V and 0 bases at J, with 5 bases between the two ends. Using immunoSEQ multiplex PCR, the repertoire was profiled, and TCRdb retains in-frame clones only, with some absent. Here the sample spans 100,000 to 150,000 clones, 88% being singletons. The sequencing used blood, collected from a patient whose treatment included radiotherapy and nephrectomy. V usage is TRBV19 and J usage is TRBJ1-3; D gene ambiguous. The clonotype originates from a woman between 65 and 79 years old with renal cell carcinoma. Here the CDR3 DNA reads TGTGCCAGTAGTATATCACTCTCTGGAAACACCATATATTTT. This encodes CASSISLSGNTIYF.